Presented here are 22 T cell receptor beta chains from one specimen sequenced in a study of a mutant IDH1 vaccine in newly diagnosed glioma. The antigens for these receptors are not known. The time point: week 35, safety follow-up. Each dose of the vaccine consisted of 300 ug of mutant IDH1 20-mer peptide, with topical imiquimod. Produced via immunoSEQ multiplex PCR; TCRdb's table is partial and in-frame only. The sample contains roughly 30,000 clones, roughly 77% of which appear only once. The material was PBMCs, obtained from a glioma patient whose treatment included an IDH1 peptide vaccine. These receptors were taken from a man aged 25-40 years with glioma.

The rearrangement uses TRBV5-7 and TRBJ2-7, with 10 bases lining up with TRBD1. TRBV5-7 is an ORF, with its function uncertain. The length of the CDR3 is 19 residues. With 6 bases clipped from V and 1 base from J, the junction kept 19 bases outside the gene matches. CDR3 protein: CASMGPGQGVFRLSYEQYF. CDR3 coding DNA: TGTGCCAGCATGGGACCAGGACAGGGGGTATTTAGATTGTCCTACGAGCAGTACTTC.

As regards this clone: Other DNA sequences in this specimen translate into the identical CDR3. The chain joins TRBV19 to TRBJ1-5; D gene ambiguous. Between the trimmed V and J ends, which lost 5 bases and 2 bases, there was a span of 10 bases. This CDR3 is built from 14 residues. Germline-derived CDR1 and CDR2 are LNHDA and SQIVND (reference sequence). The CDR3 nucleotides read TGTGCCAGTAGTCGGCCGGGAGGCAATCAGCCCCAGCATTTT. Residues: CASSRPGGNQPQHF.

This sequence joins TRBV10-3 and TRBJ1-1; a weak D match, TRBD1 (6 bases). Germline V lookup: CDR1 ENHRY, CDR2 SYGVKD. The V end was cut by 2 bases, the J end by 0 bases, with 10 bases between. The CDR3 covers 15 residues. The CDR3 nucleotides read TGTGCCATCAGTGAGGGTGGGGGCGTGAACACTGAAGCTTTCTTT. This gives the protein CAISEGGGVNTEAFF.

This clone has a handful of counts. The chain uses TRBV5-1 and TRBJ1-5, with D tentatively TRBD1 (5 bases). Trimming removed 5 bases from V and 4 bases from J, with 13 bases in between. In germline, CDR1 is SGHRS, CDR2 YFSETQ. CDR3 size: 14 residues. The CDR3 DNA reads TGCGCCAGCAGTATCGGGACCGCTAATCAGCCCCAGCATTTT. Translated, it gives CASSIGTANQPQHF.

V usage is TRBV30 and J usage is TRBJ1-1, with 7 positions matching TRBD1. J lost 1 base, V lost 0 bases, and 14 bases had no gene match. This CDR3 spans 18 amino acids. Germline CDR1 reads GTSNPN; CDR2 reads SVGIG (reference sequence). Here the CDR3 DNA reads TGTGCCTGGAGTGTAGTAACGGAGAGGGGGCGCGGGAACACTGAAGCTTTCTTT. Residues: CAWSVVTERGRGNTEAFF.

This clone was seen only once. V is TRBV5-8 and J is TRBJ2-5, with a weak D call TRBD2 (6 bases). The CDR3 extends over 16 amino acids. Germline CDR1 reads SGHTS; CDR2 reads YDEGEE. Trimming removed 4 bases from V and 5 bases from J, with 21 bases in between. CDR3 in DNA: TGTGCCAGCAGCCCGGAATGGGACTCCCTGGGGGAGACCCAGTACTTC. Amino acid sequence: CASSPEWDSLGETQYF.

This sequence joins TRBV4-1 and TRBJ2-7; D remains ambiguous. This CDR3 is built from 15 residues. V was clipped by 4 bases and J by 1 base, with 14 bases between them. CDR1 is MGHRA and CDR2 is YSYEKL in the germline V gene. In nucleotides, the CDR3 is TGCGCCAGCAGCCTATTACTGGACGGTTCCTACGAGCAGTACTTC. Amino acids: CASSLLLDGSYEQYF.

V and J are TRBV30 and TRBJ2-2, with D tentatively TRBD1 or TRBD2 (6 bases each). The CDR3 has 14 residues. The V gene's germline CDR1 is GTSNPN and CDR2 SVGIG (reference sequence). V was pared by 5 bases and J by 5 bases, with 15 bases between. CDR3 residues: CAWGGQLLTGELFF. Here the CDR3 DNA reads TGTGCCTGGGGGGGGCAGTTGTTGACCGGGGAGCTGTTTTTT.

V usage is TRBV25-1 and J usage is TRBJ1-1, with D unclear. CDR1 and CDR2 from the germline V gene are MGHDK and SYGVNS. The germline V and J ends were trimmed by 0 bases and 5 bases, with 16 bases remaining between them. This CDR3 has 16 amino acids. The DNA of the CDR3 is TGTGCCAGCAGTGAATACCCCCCATCTGGGCAGACTGAAGCTTTCTTT. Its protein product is CASSEYPPSGQTEAFF.

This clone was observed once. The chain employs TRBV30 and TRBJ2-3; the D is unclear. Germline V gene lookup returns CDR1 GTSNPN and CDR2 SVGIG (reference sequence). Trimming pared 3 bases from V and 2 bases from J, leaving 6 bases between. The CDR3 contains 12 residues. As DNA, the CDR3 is TGTGCCTGGAGGTCCTTCACAGATACGCAGTATTTT. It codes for CAWRSFTDTQYF.

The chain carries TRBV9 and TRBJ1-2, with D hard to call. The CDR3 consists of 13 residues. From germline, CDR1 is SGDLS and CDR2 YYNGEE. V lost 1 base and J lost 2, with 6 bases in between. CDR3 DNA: TGTGCCAGCAGCGTAATGGAAAACTATGGCTACACCTTC. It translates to CASSVMENYGYTF. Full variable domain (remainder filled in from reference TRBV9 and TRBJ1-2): DSGVTQTPKHLITATGQRVTLRCSPRSGDLSVYWYQQSLDQGLQFLIQYYNGEERAKGNILERFSAQQFPDLHSELNLSSLELGDSALYFCASSVMENYGYTFGSGTRLTVV.

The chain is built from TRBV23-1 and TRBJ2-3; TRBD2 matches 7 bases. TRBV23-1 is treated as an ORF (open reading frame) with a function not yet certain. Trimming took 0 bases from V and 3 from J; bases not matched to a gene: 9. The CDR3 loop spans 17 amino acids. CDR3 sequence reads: CASSQSMGEGQTDTQYF. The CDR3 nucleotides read TGCGCCAGCAGTCAATCTATGGGGGAGGGCCAAACAGATACGCAGTATTTT.

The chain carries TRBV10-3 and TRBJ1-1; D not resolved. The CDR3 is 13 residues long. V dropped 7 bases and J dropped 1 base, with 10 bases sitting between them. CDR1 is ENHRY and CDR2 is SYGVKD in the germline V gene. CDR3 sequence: CAITAGSNTEAFF. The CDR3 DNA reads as TGTGCCATCACGGCGGGGTCGAACACTGAAGCTTTCTTT.

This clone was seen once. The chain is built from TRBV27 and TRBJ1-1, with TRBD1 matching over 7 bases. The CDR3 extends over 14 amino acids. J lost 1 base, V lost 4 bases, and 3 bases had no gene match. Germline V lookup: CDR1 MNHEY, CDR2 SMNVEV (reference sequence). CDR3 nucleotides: TGTGCCAGCAGTTCGGGACAGAAGAACACTGAAGCTTTCTTT. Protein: CASSSGQKNTEAFF.

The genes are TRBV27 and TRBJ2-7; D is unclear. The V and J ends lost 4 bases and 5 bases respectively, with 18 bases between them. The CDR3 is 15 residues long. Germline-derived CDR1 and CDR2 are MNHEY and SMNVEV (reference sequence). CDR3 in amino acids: CASSSGLNGPHEQYF. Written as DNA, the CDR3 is TGTGCCAGCAGTTCCGGCCTCAACGGGCCCCACGAGCAGTACTTC.

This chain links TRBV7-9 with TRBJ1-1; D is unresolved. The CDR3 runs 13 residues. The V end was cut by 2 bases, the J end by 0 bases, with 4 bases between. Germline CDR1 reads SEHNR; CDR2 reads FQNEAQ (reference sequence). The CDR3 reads CASSLHLNTEAFF. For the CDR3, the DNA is TGTGCCAGCAGCTTACATCTGAACACTGAAGCTTTCTTT.

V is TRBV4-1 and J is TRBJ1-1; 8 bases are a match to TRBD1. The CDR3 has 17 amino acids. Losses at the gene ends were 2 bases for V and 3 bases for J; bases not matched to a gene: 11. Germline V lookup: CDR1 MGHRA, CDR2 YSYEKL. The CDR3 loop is CASSQSQGARMDTEAFF. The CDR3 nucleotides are TGCGCCAGCAGCCAATCCCAGGGGGCGAGGATGGACACTGAAGCTTTCTTT.

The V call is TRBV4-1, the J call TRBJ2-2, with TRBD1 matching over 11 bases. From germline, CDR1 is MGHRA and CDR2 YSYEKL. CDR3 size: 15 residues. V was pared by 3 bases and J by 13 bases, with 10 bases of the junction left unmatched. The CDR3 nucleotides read TGCGCCAGCAGCCACGGACAGGGGGCGCGGTCTTGGCTGTTTTTT. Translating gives CASSHGQGARSWLFF.

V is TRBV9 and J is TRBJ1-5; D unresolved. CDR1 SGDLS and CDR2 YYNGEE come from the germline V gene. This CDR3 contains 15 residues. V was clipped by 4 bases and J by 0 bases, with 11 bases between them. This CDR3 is CASSLDPLSNQPQHF. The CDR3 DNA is TGTGCCAGCAGCCTCGACCCCCTTAGCAATCAGCCCCAGCATTTT. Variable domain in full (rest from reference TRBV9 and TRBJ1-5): DSGVTQTPKHLITATGQRVTLRCSPRSGDLSVYWYQQSLDQGLQFLIQYYNGEERAKGNILERFSAQQFPDLHSELNLSSLELGDSALYFCASSLDPLSNQPQHFGDGTRLSIL.

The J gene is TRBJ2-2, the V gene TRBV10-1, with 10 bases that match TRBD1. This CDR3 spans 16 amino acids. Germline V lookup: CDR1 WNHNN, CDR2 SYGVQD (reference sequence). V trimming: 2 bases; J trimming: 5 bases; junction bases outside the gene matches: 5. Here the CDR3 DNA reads TGCGCCAGCAGTGAGGGTCGGGACAGGGGAACCGGGGAGCTGTTTTTT. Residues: CASSEGRDRGTGELFF.

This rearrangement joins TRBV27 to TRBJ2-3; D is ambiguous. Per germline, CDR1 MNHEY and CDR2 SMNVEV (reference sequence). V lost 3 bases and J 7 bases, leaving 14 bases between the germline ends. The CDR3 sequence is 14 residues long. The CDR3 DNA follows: TGTGCCAGCAGTTTGGGCTCGGAGATGTATACGCAGTATTTT. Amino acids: CASSLGSEMYTQYF.

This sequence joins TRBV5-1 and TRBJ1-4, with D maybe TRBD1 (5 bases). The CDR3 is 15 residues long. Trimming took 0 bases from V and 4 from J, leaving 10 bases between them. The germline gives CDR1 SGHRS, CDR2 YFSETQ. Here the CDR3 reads CASSLGQGGNEKLFF. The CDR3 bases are TGCGCCAGCAGCTTGGGGCAGGGCGGTAATGAAAAACTGTTTTTT.